This passage covers 20 T cell receptor beta chains from one sample sequenced in a study of OX40 agonist ivuxolimab in advanced cancers. Profiling relied on immunoSEQ multiplex PCR, and the TCRdb table lists in-frame clones only, not all of them. Among 15,000 to 20,000 clones listed, 80% to 95% were seen once. The specimen was CD4+ or CD8+ T cells sorted from blood, collected in a trial of the OX40 agonist ivuxolimab. The receptors were gathered from an adult with an advanced solid tumor such as melanoma, head and neck, liver or kidney cancer.

The chain recombines TRBV29-1 with TRBJ1-2; no firm D call. The germline gives CDR1 SQVTM, CDR2 ANQGSEA. V was trimmed by 0 bases and J by 2 bases, leaving 10 bases between them. The CDR3 totals 14 residues. CDR3 sequence reads: CSVEETGVNYGYTF. The CDR3 coding sequence is TGCAGCGTTGAAGAGACGGGAGTCAACTATGGCTACACCTTC.

The rearrangement uses TRBV9 and TRBJ2-7; 7 bases line up with TRBD2. The germline CDR1 and CDR2 sequences are SGDLS and YYNGEE. Trimming took 4 bases from V and 5 from J; bases not matched to a gene: 3. The CDR3 is 12 amino acids. CDR3 loop: CASSPAGNEQYF. CDR3 coding DNA: TGTGCCAGCAGCCCAGCGGGGAACGAGCAGTACTTC. Complete variable domain (other parts from reference TRBV9 and TRBJ2-7): DSGVTQTPKHLITATGQRVTLRCSPRSGDLSVYWYQQSLDQGLQFLIQYYNGEERAKGNILERFSAQQFPDLHSELNLSSLELGDSALYFCASSPAGNEQYFGPGTRLTVT.

This chain joins TRBV28 and TRBJ2-1; a weak D match, TRBD1 (6 bases). Germline loops: CDR1 MDHEN, CDR2 SYDVKM. V was shortened by 2 bases and J by 3 bases, with 14 bases between the two germline ends. The CDR3 length is 16 residues. The DNA for the CDR3 is TGTGCCAGCAGTTTACGACAGGCCTCCCGCTACAATGAGCAGTTCTTC. Translating it yields CASSLRQASRYNEQFF.

The chain has TRBV4-1 and TRBJ2-5, with 7 bases identical to TRBD1. TRBJ2-7 matches the DNA end more closely, so the J call is doubtful. The CDR3 has 15 amino acids. CDR1 is MGHRA, CDR2 YSYEKL, per germline. The CDR3 region has the DNA TGCGCCAGCAGCCAAGAGGACAGGCAAAACTACGAGCAGTACTTC. Its translation: CASSQEDRQNYEQYF.

The chain carries TRBV7-8 and TRBJ1-5; D is unresolved. The CDR3 covers 16 residues. V shed 4 bases and J shed 2 bases, with 15 bases lying between them. Germline CDR1 SGHVS, CDR2 FQNEAQ. The CDR3 region has the DNA TGTGCCAGCAGCTCAAGCGCGGGCCAAGGCAATCAGCCCCAGCATTTT. Residues: CASSSSAGQGNQPQHF.

The gene calls are TRBV11-2 and TRBJ2-7, with 7 bases lining up with TRBD1. The CDR3 spans 14 residues. Germline V gene data show CDR1 as SGHAT and CDR2 as FQNNGV. J gave up 3 bases and V 5 bases, and 7 bases lay outside the gene matches. The CDR3: CASSPPGQHYEQYF. The CDR3 bases are TGTGCCAGCAGCCCCCCGGGACAGCACTACGAGCAGTACTTC.

The rearrangement joins TRBV7-2 to TRBJ2-7, with D perhaps TRBD2 (6 bases). V was shortened by 4 bases and J by 1 base, with 14 bases between the two germline ends. The V gene's germline CDR1 is SGHTA and CDR2 FQGNSA. There are 15 residues in the CDR3. The CDR3 region is CASSSRGLRSYEQYF. CDR3 coding DNA: TGTGCCAGCAGCTCCCGGGGACTTCGTTCCTACGAGCAGTACTTC.

The chain uses TRBV10-2 and TRBJ1-1; no definite D call. The germline V gene encodes CDR1 WSHSY and CDR2 SAAADI. This CDR3 has 12 amino acids. V lost 3 bases to trimming and J lost 11 bases, with 13 bases between them. The CDR3 DNA reads as TGCGCCAGCAGTGATCTTAGGGATTGGGCTTTCTTT. Its protein is CASSDLRDWAFF.

The rearrangement links TRBV2 to TRBJ2-1; D call uncertain. Trimming removed 6 bases from V and 9 bases from J, with 6 bases in between. CDR3 size: 10 residues. Germline V gene lookup returns CDR1 SNHLY and CDR2 FYNNEI. This CDR3 is CASRGFEQFF. CDR3 bases: TGTGCCAGCAGGGGGTTTGAGCAGTTCTTC.

The chain links TRBV19 to TRBJ2-1; no clear D. Germline V gene lookup returns CDR1 LNHDA and CDR2 SQIVND (reference sequence). V was trimmed by 1 base and J by 7 bases, leaving 5 bases between them. This CDR3 comprises 12 residues. The CDR3 DNA sequence: TGTGCCAGTAGTATAGGGAGAAATGAGCAGTTCTTC. It translates to CASSIGRNEQFF.

This sequence joins TRBV29-1 and TRBJ1-1, with D unclear. V lost 3 bases to trimming and J lost 8 bases, with 10 bases between them. The CDR3 has 11 amino acids. Germline lookup yields CDR1 SQVTM and CDR2 ANQGSEA. The CDR3 sequence: CSVDKGVEAFF. In nucleotides, the CDR3 is TGCAGCGTTGATAAAGGAGTAGAAGCTTTCTTT.

The count of this clone is one. The V gene is TRBV28, the J gene TRBJ2-7; TRBD1 is a possible D gene (6 bases). The germline V and J ends were trimmed by 6 bases and 4 bases, with 16 bases remaining between them. Germline V CDR1 and CDR2: MDHEN, SYDVKM. The CDR3 spans 14 residues. CDR3 coding DNA: TGTGCCAGCAGCCACCGGACAGAATTATACGAGCAGTACTTC. It yields the protein CASSHRTELYEQYF.

This sequence joins TRBV29-1 and TRBJ2-3; the match to TRBD1 covers 7 bases. With V trimmed by 7 bases and J by 0 bases, 4 bases remained unmatched. The CDR3 contains 13 residues. In germline, CDR1 is SQVTM, CDR2 ANQGSEA. In DNA, the CDR3 is TGCAGCGCCTGGACAGGTAGCACAGATACGCAGTATTTT. Residues: CSAWTGSTDTQYF.

The gene calls are TRBV7-9 and TRBJ2-5; 7 nucleotides agree with TRBD1. CDR1 and CDR2 (germline): SEHNR, FQNEAQ (reference sequence). The CDR3 runs to 17 residues. V lost 2 bases and J lost 2; bases outside the gene matches: 11. CDR3 sequence reads: CASSLPGQTGWQETQYF. In DNA, the CDR3 is TGTGCCAGCAGCTTACCGGGACAGACGGGGTGGCAAGAGACCCAGTACTTC.

The chain couples TRBV30 to TRBJ1-1; the match to TRBD1 covers 7 bases. Trimming at V came to 5 bases and at J to 0 bases, leaving 6 bases not matched to a gene. In germline, CDR1 is GTSNPN, CDR2 SVGIG (reference sequence). The CDR3 consists of 14 residues. CDR3 coding DNA: TGTGCCTGGGGGGGAGGGACAGTGAACACTGAAGCTTTCTTT. Amino acid sequence: CAWGGGTVNTEAFF.

The chain recombines TRBV11-1 with TRBJ1-2; the D gene is possibly TRBD1 (6 bases). The CDR3 runs to 13 residues. The ends were cut back, 5 bases at V and 8 bases at J, with 15 bases in the middle. Germline loops: CDR1 SGHAT, CDR2 FQDESV (reference sequence). CDR3 sequence (DNA): TGTGCCAGCAGCCGGAAGACAGGTGACGGCTACACCTTC. Protein: CASSRKTGDGYTF.

The chain has TRBV9 and TRBJ2-3; D call uncertain. V was trimmed by 4 bases and J by 2 bases, leaving 20 bases between them. CDR1 is SGDLS, CDR2 YYNGEE, per germline. The CDR3 runs 17 residues. CDR3 nucleotides: TGTGCCAGCAGCCCGGTTTGGTCCTCCACGCACACAGATACGCAGTATTTT. It codes for CASSPVWSSTHTDTQYF.

This chain links TRBV11-3 with TRBJ2-1; 8 bases match TRBD2. Per the germline V gene, CDR1 is SGHNT and CDR2 is YENEEA. This CDR3 comprises 14 residues. V lost 2 bases and J lost 9; bases outside the gene matches: 6. CDR3 nucleotide sequence: TGTGCCAGCAGCTTATACGGGGGGGCGATTGAGCAGTTCTTC. It is translated as CASSLYGGAIEQFF.

The CDR3, as DNA: TGTGCCAGCAGCCCCACAACAGGGGAACTCGAAAACACCATATATTTT. Protein: CASSPTTGELENTIYF. This chain joins TRBV28 and TRBJ1-3; 7 bases align to TRBD1. Germline V gene lookup returns CDR1 MDHEN and CDR2 SYDVKM. With 6 bases clipped from V and 6 bases from J, the junction kept 14 bases outside the gene matches. The CDR3 covers 16 residues.

CDR3 DNA: TGTGCCAGCAGTGAATCCAGGGGGAACACCGGGGAGCTGTTTTTT. Translating it yields CASSESRGNTGELFF. J is TRBJ2-2 and V is TRBV25-1; tentative D call: TRBD1 (6 bases). Trimming pared 1 base from V and 1 base from J, leaving 7 bases between. CDR1 is MGHDK and CDR2 is SYGVNS in the germline V gene. The length of the CDR3 is 15 residues.